A single sample is the source of the 15 T cell receptor beta chains below, sequenced in a study of CD8 T cells in Susac syndrome. It was with random hexamers that 0.5 to 1 ug RNA was reverse transcribed. TCRdb itself ran the immunoSEQ multiplex PCR reads through MiXCR, one entry per CDR3 protein. The sample consists of fewer than 200,000 distinct CDR3 sequences, approximately 95% of them appearing once. Sequencing used CD8+ T cells from PBMCs. The receptors here all came from a human donor with multiple sclerosis.

The chain combines TRBV29-1 with TRBJ1-2; D is perhaps TRBD1 (5 bases). Germline V gene lookup returns CDR1 SQVTM and CDR2 ANQGSEA. The CDR3 consists of 16 residues. V gave up 5 bases and J gave up 2 bases, with 21 bases separating them. CDR3 coding DNA: TGCAGCGTTACAGGCCTCTACCCGGCCCCGAACTATGGCTACACCTTC. Amino acids: CSVTGLYPAPNYGYTF.

This chain links TRBV12-3 or TRBV12-4 with TRBJ2-1, with TRBD2 matching 11 bases. CDR3 length: 16 residues. V lost 5 bases and J lost 5; bases outside the gene matches: 8. The CDR3 DNA sequence: TGTGCCAGCAGTCCCATAGCGGGAGGGCCCAACAATGAGCAGTTCTTC. Translating gives CASSPIAGGPNNEQFF.

The chain joins TRBV20-1 to TRBJ1-6; TRBD1 matches at 7 bases. In germline, CDR1 is DFQATT, CDR2 SNEGSKA (reference sequence). This CDR3 spans 14 amino acids. V lost 5 bases and J lost 7; bases outside the gene matches: 8. CDR3 DNA: TGCAGTGCTCATACAGGGGCCGACAATTCACCCCTCCACTTT. Protein product: CSAHTGADNSPLHF.

J is TRBJ2-1 and V is TRBV27, with D unclear. Germline CDR1 MNHEY, CDR2 SMNVEV (reference sequence). The length of the CDR3 is 13 residues. V was clipped by 0 bases and J by 9 bases, with 9 bases between them. The DNA of the CDR3 is TGTGCCAGCAGTTTATCTGATCGCGCTGAGCAGTTCTTC. Protein sequence: CASSLSDRAEQFF.

The chain recombines TRBV9 with TRBJ2-1; no reliable D call. The germline CDR1 and CDR2 sequences are SGDLS and YYNGEE. With 0 bases removed from V and 2 bases from J, the gap between germline ends came to 9 bases. The CDR3 consists of 15 residues. The CDR3 bases are TGTGCCAGCAGCGTAGATCTGCTTACCTACAATGAGCAGTTCTTC. It specifies CASSVDLLTYNEQFF.

The chain employs TRBV13 and TRBJ2-1; perhaps TRBD2 as D (6 bases). The CDR3 consists of 14 residues. Trimming pared 4 bases from V and 8 bases from J, leaving 15 bases between. The V gene's germline CDR1 is PRHDT and CDR2 FYEKMQ (reference sequence). The CDR3 DNA sequence: TGTGCCAGCAGCTCCCGGGCCCTAGCGTATGAGCAGTTCTTC. It codes for CASSSRALAYEQFF.

The rearrangement joins TRBV29-1 to TRBJ2-1, with a tentative D call TRBD1 (5 bases). This CDR3 has 14 amino acids. Between the trimmed V and J ends, which lost 2 bases and 7 bases, there was a span of 15 bases. CDR1 is SQVTM, CDR2 ANQGSEA, per germline. The DNA of the CDR3 is TGCAGCGTTGAACTTACAGGATTTGGGAATGAGCAGTTCTTC. Translating it yields CSVELTGFGNEQFF.

V is TRBV4-1 and J is TRBJ1-4, with D uncertain. V lost 4 bases to trimming and J lost 0 bases, with 12 bases between them. The germline V gene encodes CDR1 MGHRA and CDR2 YSYEKL. The CDR3 spans 16 residues. The chain's CDR3 is CASSLIEGATNEKLFF. For the CDR3, the DNA is TGCGCCAGCAGCCTCATCGAGGGAGCAACTAATGAAAAACTGTTTTTT.

This clonotype was counted a single time. One end of the junction is discordant with germline, which a read error may explain. The chain is built from TRBV29-1 and TRBJ1-2; 7 bases line up with TRBD1. This CDR3 spans 12 amino acids. Germline CDR1 reads SQVTM; CDR2 reads ANQGSEA. As DNA, the CDR3 is TGCAGCGTTGAGGGACAGCCCTATGGCCACACCTTC. Its translation: CSVEGQPYGHTF.

The chain has TRBV11-2 and TRBJ2-7; no definite D call. The CDR3 has 13 residues. The ends were cut back, 3 bases at V and 2 bases at J, with 8 bases in the middle. CDR1 and CDR2 (germline): SGHAT, FQNNGV. The CDR3: CASSLSDTYEQYF. CDR3 DNA: TGTGCCAGCAGCTTGTCGGATACCTACGAGCAGTACTTC. Variable domain in full (rest from reference TRBV11-2 and TRBJ2-7): EAGVAQSPRYKIIEKRQSVAFWCNPISGHATLYWYQQILGQGPKLLIQFQNNGVVDDSQLPKDRFSAERLKGVDSTLKIQPAKLEDSAVYLCASSLSDTYEQYFGPGTRLTVT.

CDR3 nucleotides: TGTGCCAGCAGACTAGGGCGCCGAACTGAAGCTTTCTTT. Translation gives CASRLGRRTEAFF. This chain links TRBV2 with TRBJ1-1; the D is unclear. The CDR3 spans 13 residues. V gave up 6 bases and J gave up 5 bases, with 13 bases separating them. From germline, CDR1 is SNHLY and CDR2 FYNNEI.

The chain joins TRBV12-3 or TRBV12-4 to TRBJ2-6; D is possibly TRBD1 (6 bases). The CDR3 length is 14 residues. Trimming removed 7 bases from V and 3 bases from J, with 10 bases in between. CDR3 DNA: TGTGCCAGCACTCCAGGGGTTGGGGCCAACGTCCTGACTTTC. Translating it yields CASTPGVGANVLTF.

The rearrangement joins TRBV2 to TRBJ2-1; D is unclear. Germline CDR1 reads SNHLY; CDR2 reads FYNNEI. This CDR3 has 11 amino acids. V gave up 3 bases and J gave up 6 bases, with 3 bases separating them. Written as DNA, the CDR3 is TGTGCCAGCAGTGAGACCAATGAGCAGTTCTTC. Translation gives CASSETNEQFF. The whole variable domain, remainder taken from reference TRBV2 and TRBJ2-1, is EPEVTQTPSHQVTQMGQEVILRCVPISNHLYFYWYRQILGQKVEFLVSFYNNEISEKSEIFDDQFSVERPDGSNFTLKIRSTKLEDSAMYFCASSETNEQFFGPGTRLTVL.

The rearrangement links TRBV29-1 to TRBJ2-3; 7 nucleotides line up with TRBD2. Germline V lookup: CDR1 SQVTM, CDR2 ANQGSEA. The V gene end was trimmed by 3 bases and the J gene end by 0 bases; junction bases not matched to a gene: 12. This CDR3 region has 17 residues. The CDR3 here is CSVEVDLQRESTDTQYF. CDR3 nucleotide sequence: TGCAGCGTTGAGGTTGACCTACAGCGGGAAAGCACAGATACGCAGTATTTT.

The V gene is TRBV29-1, the J gene TRBJ1-3, with D perhaps matching TRBD1 (5 bases). V was trimmed by 0 bases and J by 0 bases, leaving 12 bases between them. Germline V gene data show CDR1 as SQVTM and CDR2 as ANQGSEA. This CDR3 has 16 residues. The DNA for the CDR3 is TGCAGCGTTGAAGATAGGTCAGGGCTCTCTGGAAACACCATATATTTT. Translation: CSVEDRSGLSGNTIYF.